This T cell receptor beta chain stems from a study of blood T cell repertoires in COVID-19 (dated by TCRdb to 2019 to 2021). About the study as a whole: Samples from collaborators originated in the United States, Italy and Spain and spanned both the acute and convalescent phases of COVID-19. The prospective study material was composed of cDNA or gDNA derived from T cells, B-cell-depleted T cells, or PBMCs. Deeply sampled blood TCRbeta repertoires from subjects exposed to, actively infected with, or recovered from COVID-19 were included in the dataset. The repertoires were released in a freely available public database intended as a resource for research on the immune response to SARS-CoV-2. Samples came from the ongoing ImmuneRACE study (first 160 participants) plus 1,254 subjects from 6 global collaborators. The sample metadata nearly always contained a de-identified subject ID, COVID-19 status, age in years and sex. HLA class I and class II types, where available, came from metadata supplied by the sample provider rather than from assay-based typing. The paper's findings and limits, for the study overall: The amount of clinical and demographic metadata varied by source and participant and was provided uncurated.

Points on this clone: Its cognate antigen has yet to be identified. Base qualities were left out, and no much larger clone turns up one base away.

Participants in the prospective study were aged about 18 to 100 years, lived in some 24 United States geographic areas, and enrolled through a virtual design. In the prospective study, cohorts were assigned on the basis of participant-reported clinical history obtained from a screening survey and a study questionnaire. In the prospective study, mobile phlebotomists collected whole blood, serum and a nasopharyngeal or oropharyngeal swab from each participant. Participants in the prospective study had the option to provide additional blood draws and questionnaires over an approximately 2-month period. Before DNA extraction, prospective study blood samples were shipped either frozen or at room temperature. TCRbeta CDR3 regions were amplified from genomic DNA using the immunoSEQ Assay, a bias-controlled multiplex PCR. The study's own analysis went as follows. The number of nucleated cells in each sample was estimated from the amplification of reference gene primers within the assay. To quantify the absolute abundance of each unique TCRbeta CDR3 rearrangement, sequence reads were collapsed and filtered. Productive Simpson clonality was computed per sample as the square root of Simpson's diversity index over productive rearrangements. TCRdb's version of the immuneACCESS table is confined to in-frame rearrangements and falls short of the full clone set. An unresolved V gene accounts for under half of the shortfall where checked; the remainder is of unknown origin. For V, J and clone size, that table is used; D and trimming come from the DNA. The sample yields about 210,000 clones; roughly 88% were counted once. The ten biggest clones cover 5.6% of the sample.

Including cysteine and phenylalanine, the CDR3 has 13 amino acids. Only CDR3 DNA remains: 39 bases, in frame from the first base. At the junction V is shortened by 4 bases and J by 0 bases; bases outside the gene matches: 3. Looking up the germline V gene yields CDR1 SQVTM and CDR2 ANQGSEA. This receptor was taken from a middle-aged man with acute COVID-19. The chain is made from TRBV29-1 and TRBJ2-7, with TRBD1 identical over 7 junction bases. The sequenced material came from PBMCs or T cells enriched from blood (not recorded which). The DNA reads TGCAGCGTTGGGTCAGGGGGCTCCTACGAGCAGTACTTC. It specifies CSVGSGGSYEQYF.